Presented here are 10 T cell receptor beta chains from one specimen sequenced in a study of low-dose radiotherapy and immunotherapy resistance in tumors. Alpha and beta chains were covered, as first-strand cDNA relied on TRAV- and TRBV-specific primers. A constant-region primer paired with the V-primer adapter amplified TCRs over about 19 PCR cycles. Each CDR3 protein is one row after TCRdb ran MiXCR on the reads. The repertoire includes approximately 80,000 distinct CDR3 sequences, around a sixth of them detected once, and approximately 1.5% sits in the top ten. Documented time point: after trial treatment. Specified treatment: LDRT plus nivolumab, ipilimumab, low-dose cyclophosphamide and aspirin (RACIN trial). The source material was PBMCs, sampled after low-dose radiotherapy plus immunotherapy. These TCRs come from a male donor with prostate cancer.

This clonotype was counted a single time. This rearrangement joins TRBV28 to TRBJ2-1, with 10 positions matching TRBD2. The CDR3 consists of 13 residues. Germline V lookup: CDR1 MDHEN, CDR2 SYDVKM. With V trimmed by 5 bases and J by 9 bases, 4 bases remained unmatched. CDR3 protein: CASSRLAGGEQFF. The CDR3 bases are TGTGCCAGCAGTAGATTAGCGGGAGGTGAGCAGTTCTTC.

Concerning this clonotype itself: The DNA is left out, because the CDR3 cannot be placed on it with certainty; the CDR3 is given as TCRdb lists it. CDR3 sequence reads: CASKWTGGSGELFFFFFFFF. The chain employs TRBV28 and TRBJ2-2; TRBD1 is taken as the D call from the table, unchecked against the DNA. The CDR3 is made up of 20 amino acids, end residues included. Looked up from germline, CDR1 is MDHEN and CDR2 is SYDVKM.

Ten or more counts support this clonotype. The chain employs TRBV3-1 and TRBJ2-2; D is ambiguous. V lost 5 bases to trimming and J lost 8 bases, with 6 bases between them. Germline-derived CDR1 and CDR2 are LGHDT and YNNKEL (reference sequence). The CDR3 runs to 11 residues. The CDR3 sequence: CASSLRGELFF. Written as DNA, the CDR3 is TGTGCCAGCAGCTTAAGGGGGGAGCTGTTTTTT. Full variable domain (outside the CDR3, taken from reference TRBV3-1 and TRBJ2-2): DTAVSQTPKYLVTQMGNDKSIKCEQNLGHDTMYWYKQDSKKFLKIMFSYNNKELIINETVPNRFSPKSPDKAHLNLHINSLELGDSAVYFCASSLRGELFFGEGSRLTVL.

This clonotype was recorded many times. This rearrangement joins TRBV9 to TRBJ1-2; 10 bases map to TRBD1. The CDR3 consists of 15 residues. V dropped 4 bases and J dropped 3; count of bases not matched to a gene: 6. Germline V gene data show CDR1 as SGDLS and CDR2 as YYNGEE. The DNA of the CDR3 is TGTGCCAGCAGCACCGGACAGGGGGGATACTATGGCTACACCTTC. This codes for CASSTGQGGYYGYTF.

This clonotype was observed at least ten times. The V and J genes are TRBV7-2 and TRBJ2-7; D is possibly TRBD1 (6 bases). Trimming pared 5 bases from V and 0 bases from J, leaving 11 bases between. Germline CDR1 is SGHTA and CDR2 is FQGNSA. The length of the CDR3 is 14 residues. The CDR3 DNA follows: TGTGCCAGCAGCCGTCAACAGGGCTCCTACGAGCAGTACTTC. Translated: CASSRQQGSYEQYF.

This clonotype came up many times. This chain joins TRBV29-1 and TRBJ1-1; D remains unclear. Trimming took 2 bases from V and 0 from J, leaving 10 bases between them. This CDR3 comprises 14 residues. The V gene's germline CDR1 is SQVTM and CDR2 ANQGSEA. The CDR3 is CSVETGSMNTEAFF. CDR3 nucleotides: TGCAGCGTTGAAACTGGGAGCATGAACACTGAAGCTTTCTTT.

This clonotype was seen repeatedly, ten times or more. The chain uses TRBV29-1 and TRBJ2-3, with 7 bases matching TRBD2. This CDR3 has 13 residues. Germline lookup yields CDR1 SQVTM and CDR2 ANQGSEA. Trimming at V came to 3 bases and at J to 4 bases, leaving 4 bases not matched to a gene. The CDR3 region has the DNA TGCAGCGTTGAGCTGGCGGGAGCAGATACGCAGTATTTT. Encoded protein: CSVELAGADTQYF.

There are many counts of this clonotype. J is TRBJ1-6 and V is TRBV3-1, with D tentatively TRBD1 (5 bases). There are 14 residues in the CDR3. V lost 0 bases and J lost 11, with 11 bases in between. CDR1 LGHDT and CDR2 YNNKEL come from the germline V gene (reference sequence). The CDR3 region is CASSQESGGTPLHF. CDR3 bases: TGTGCCAGCAGCCAAGAGTCCGGGGGAACACCCCTCCACTTT.

V is TRBV29-1 and J is TRBJ1-2; 7 bases agree with TRBD1. Losses at the gene ends were 1 base for V and 8 bases for J; bases not matched to a gene: 4. Germline V gene lookup returns CDR1 SQVTM and CDR2 ANQGSEA. The CDR3 covers 12 residues. This CDR3 is CSVEGQGDGYTF. DNA for the CDR3: TGCAGCGTTGAAGGACAGGGTGACGGCTACACCTTC.

This clonotype occurred many times. The chain is built from TRBV2 and TRBJ2-1; 9 bases align to TRBD1. The CDR3 totals 14 residues. Germline CDR1 and CDR2: SNHLY and FYNNEI. Trimming cost V 11 bases and J 4 bases; bases outside gene matches: 9. CDR3 in DNA: TGTGCCTCTACGAGGACAGGGGAGTACAATGAGCAGTTCTTC. This codes for CASTRTGEYNEQFF.